These T cell receptor beta chains were read from a single sample in a study of technical replicates of blood from a handful of donors. The assay was immunoSEQ multiplex PCR, and TCRdb's table has in-frame clones only and misses some. This sample has about 50,000 clones, with around 96% found just once. The sample comprised T cells isolated from PBMCs. These receptors came from a human donor in good health. The CDR3 runs from the conserved cysteine through the conserved F or W. Each record gives: J gene, V gene, clone size, D gene, CDR3 DNA, CDR3 protein. D genes are given only for firm matches. Clone size appears in some rows only: once, few, many, or a class for an expanded clone.

TRBJ1-1 | TRBV7-6 | NA | NA | TGTGCCAGCAGCTGGAGGGTTCCTGAAGCTTTCTTT | CASSWRVPEAFF
TRBJ2-7 | TRBV30 | NA | NA | TGTGCCTGGAGTGTTCAGGGTTGGATTTTTGAGCAGTACTTC | CAWSVQGWIFEQYF
TRBJ1-5 | TRBV9 | NA | TRBD1 | TGTGCCAGCAGCGTAGCAGGGGGCGTAGGGCAGCCCCAGCATTTT | CASSVAGGVGQPQHF
TRBJ2-1 | TRBV7-3 | NA | TRBD1 | TGTGCCAGCAGCATTACAGGGGGCTCCTACAATGAGCAGTTCTTC | CASSITGGSYNEQFF
TRBJ2-5 | TRBV9 | once | NA | TGTGCCAGCAGCGCCTCGGGGTTGGAGACCCAGTACTTC | CASSASGLETQYF
TRBJ2-1 | TRBV7-8 | NA | TRBD1 | TGTGCCAGCAGCTTAGGAGCCGGGACAGGGGGCTACAATGAGCAGTTCTTC | CASSLGAGTGGYNEQFF
TRBJ2-3 | TRBV28 | NA | TRBD2 | TGTGCCAGCAGTTGGCCGGGACTAGCGGGTGAGAGCACAGATACGCAGTATTTT | CASSWPGLAGESTDTQYF
TRBJ2-7 | TRBV11-2 | NA | TRBD1 | TGTGCCAGCAGCCTAAGGGGGCTGGATTACGAGCAGTACTTC | CASSLRGLDYEQYF
TRBJ2-2 | TRBV6-6 | once | NA | TGTGCCAGCAGTTCGGCGGGATCCAACACCGGGGAGCTGTTTTTT | CASSSAGSNTGELFF
TRBJ2-7 | TRBV11-2 | NA | NA | TGTGCCAGCAGCCCCTCCATCGGTGACGAGCAGTACTTC | CASSPSIGDEQYF
TRBJ1-1 | TRBV6-5 | once | NA | TGTGCCAGCAGTTATAACGGAGGGACTGAAGCTTTCTTT | CASSYNGGTEAFF
TRBJ2-5 | TRBV28 | NA | NA | TGTGCCAGCAGTTCCGGGACTGCTGAAGAGACCCAGTACTTC | CASSSGTAEETQYF
TRBJ1-5 | TRBV6-1 | few | TRBD1 | TGTGCCAGCAGTGCCACAGGGGGGTATCAGCCCCAGCATTTT | CASSATGGYQPQHF
TRBJ1-4 | TRBV18 | NA | NA | TGTGCCAGCTCACCACCGCTCAGGGAAAAACTGTTTTTT | CASSPPLREKLFF
TRBJ2-1 | TRBV4-3 | NA | NA | TGCGCCAGCAGCCAAGAAGTGGTAGACAATGAGCAGTTCTTC | CASSQEVVDNEQFF
TRBJ1-5 | TRBV30 | NA | TRBD1 | TGTGCCTGGAGTTGGGGACAGGGCAGTCAGCCCCAGCATTTT | CAWSWGQGSQPQHF
TRBJ2-7 | TRBV30 | NA | NA | TGTGCCTGGAGTGCCGGGGTCCATACCTACGAGCAGTACTTC | CAWSAGVHTYEQYF
TRBJ2-7 | TRBV7-8 | NA | NA | TGTGCCAGCAGCTTAGCACCGGGGGAGCAGTACTTC | CASSLAPGEQYF
TRBJ1-4 | TRBV28 | NA | NA | TGTGCCAGCAGCTCCCAGGACAGAACTAATGAAAAACTGTTTTTT | CASSSQDRTNEKLFF
TRBJ2-7 | TRBV6-5 | once | TRBD1 | TGTGCCACCAACGGGGGGACAGGGTCCCGCGAGCAGTACTTC | CATNGGTGSREQYF
TRBJ2-1 | TRBV7-8 | NA | TRBD2 | TGTGCCAGCAGCTTAGGTGGTAGCGGGAGGCCCTCAGGAGTTGAGCAGTTCTTC | CASSLGGSGRPSGVEQFF
TRBJ2-1 | TRBV4-3 | NA | TRBD2 | TGCGCCAGCAGCCAAGATCGGGGATTGAGCGGGAGAACCGATGAGCAGTTCTTC | CASSQDRGLSGRTDEQFF
TRBJ2-7 | TRBV9 | NA | NA | TGTGCCAGCAGCTACGACAGTTTATTGTACGAGCAGTACTTC | CASSYDSLLYEQYF
TRBJ2-7 | TRBV18 | NA | TRBD1 | TGTGCCAGCTCATTCGGACAGGGTTACGAGCAGTACTTC | CASSFGQGYEQYF
TRBJ2-3 | TRBV6-5 | once | TRBD1 | TGTGCCAGCAGTTACTCTATTAACAGGGGCCCAGATACGCAGTATTTT | CASSYSINRGPDTQYF
TRBJ2-5 | TRBV6-5 | NA | TRBD2 | TGTGCCAGCAGTTTACGTCGAGCGGGGGGGCAAGAGACCCAGTACTTC | CASSLRRAGGQETQYF
TRBJ2-2 | TRBV7-2 | few | TRBD2 | TGTGCCAGCAGCGCCCAGCGGGAGTATCCCGGGGAGCTGTTTTTT | CASSAQREYPGELFF